This TCR beta chain was retrieved from a study of T-cell memory formation after mild COVID-19. The V gene end was trimmed by 3 bases and the J gene end by 0 bases; junction bases not matched to a gene: 4. The CDR3 contains 15 residues. Per the germline V gene, CDR1 is SGDLS and CDR2 is YYNGEE. The 5'RACE method, run with constant-segment primers, produced TCR alpha and TCR beta cDNA libraries (carrying sample barcodes and UMIs). TCRdb re-derived calls from the 5' RACE reads in MiXCR, one entry per CDR3 protein. The table records a few hundred thousand distinct CDR3 sequences, approximately 29% of them present only once. As for this clonotype: Antigen: not known.

Broader study findings: The authors left the SARS-CoV-2 specificity of second-wave clones peaking on day 37 unconfirmed. Clones contracting across day 15 to 85 had a balanced CD4/CD8 profile; later expanding clones leaned CD4+.

The chain links TRBV9 to TRBJ1-1; 8 bases align to TRBD1. The sample consisted of PBMCs or a T cell subset sorted from them (not recorded which). The TCR comes from an adult woman who had mild COVID-19 (a few samples of this study predate the infection). Cell type and time point are not known. CDR3 region: CASSAVTGVNTEAFF. DNA of the CDR3: TGTGCCAGCAGCGCGGTGACAGGGGTGAACACTGAAGCTTTCTTT.